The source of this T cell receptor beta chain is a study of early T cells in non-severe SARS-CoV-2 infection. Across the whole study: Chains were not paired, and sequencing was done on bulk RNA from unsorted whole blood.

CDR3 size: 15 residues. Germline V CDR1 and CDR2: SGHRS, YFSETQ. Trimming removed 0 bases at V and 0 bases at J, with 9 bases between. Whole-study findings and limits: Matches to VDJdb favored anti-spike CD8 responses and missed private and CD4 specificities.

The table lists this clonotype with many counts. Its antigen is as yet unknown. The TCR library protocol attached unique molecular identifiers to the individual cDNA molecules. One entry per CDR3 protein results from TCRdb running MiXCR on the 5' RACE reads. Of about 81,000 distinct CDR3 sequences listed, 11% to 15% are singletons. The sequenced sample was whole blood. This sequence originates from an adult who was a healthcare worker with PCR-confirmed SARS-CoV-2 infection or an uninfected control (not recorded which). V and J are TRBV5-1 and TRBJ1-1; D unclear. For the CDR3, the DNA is TGCGCCAGCAGCTTGGGGGCCGGCGTGAACACTGAAGCTTTCTTT. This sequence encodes CASSLGAGVNTEAFF.